This T cell receptor (beta chain) appears in the sequencing data of a study of technical replicates of blood from a handful of donors. Only in-frame clones appear in the TCRdb table, and some are missing; sequencing was by immunoSEQ multiplex PCR. The sample shows about 15,000 clones, over 80% of them seen only once. Germline V gives CDR1 SGHNT, CDR2 YENEEA. Trimming pared 5 bases from V and 1 base from J, leaving 9 bases between. The CDR3 sequence is 14 residues long. The sample consisted of PBMCs. This clonotype originated in a human donor in good health. This chain connects TRBV11-3 to TRBJ2-1, with D perhaps TRBD2 (6 bases). The CDR3 DNA is TGTGCCAGCAGCCGGACTACTTCCTACAATGAGCAGTTCTTC. Protein sequence: CASSRTTSYNEQFF. The full variable domain, its missing parts supplied by reference TRBV11-3 and TRBJ2-1, is EAGVVQSPRYKIIEKKQPVAFWCNPISGHNTLYWYLQNLGQGPELLIRYENEEAVDDSQLPKDRFSAERLKGVDSTLKIQPAELGDSAVYLCASSRTTSYNEQFFGPGTRLTVL.